One and the same sample provided the 32 T cell receptor beta chains below, sequenced in a study of T-cell memory formation after mild COVID-19. TCRdb re-derived calls from the 5' RACE reads in MiXCR, one entry per CDR3 protein. The table has roughly 320,000 distinct CDR3 sequences, 25% to 30% seen once; the top ten hold approximately 15%. The sample comprised PBMCs or a T cell subset sorted from them (not recorded which). The receptors come from an adult woman who had mild COVID-19 (a few samples of this study predate the infection). Cell type and time point are not known.

V gene TRBV7-3 combines with J gene TRBJ2-1; 12 bases fit TRBD2. CDR3 length: 16 amino acids. Germline assignment: CDR1 SGHTA and CDR2 FQGTGA. J lost 7 bases, V lost 5 bases, and 9 bases had no gene match. The DNA for the CDR3 is TGTGCCAGCAGCCATGGTTTGCTAGCGGGAGGGAATGAGCAGTTCTTC. This translates into CASSHGLLAGGNEQFF.

The rearrangement links TRBV4-3 to TRBJ2-3; D is uncertain. The V end lost 0 bases, the J end lost 5 bases, and 12 bases lay between the germline ends. The CDR3 sequence is 15 residues long. CDR1 is LGHNA and CDR2 is YSLEER in the germline V gene. Written as DNA, the CDR3 is TGCGCCAGCAGCCAAGATTCCAAATCGCGAGATACGCAGTATTTT. Translating it yields CASSQDSKSRDTQYF.

The chain carries TRBV25-1 and TRBJ1-5; D possibly corresponds to TRBD1 (5 bases). Per the germline V gene, CDR1 is MGHDK and CDR2 is SYGVNS. Trimming cost V 6 bases and J 9 bases, with 9 bases left between them. The CDR3 length is 11 residues. CDR3 region: CASSGGGPQHF. CDR3 nucleotide sequence: TGTGCCAGCAGCGGTGGGGGGCCCCAGCATTTT.

This rearrangement joins TRBV5-1 to TRBJ2-5; the D gene is possibly TRBD1 (7 bases). V lost 0 bases and J 5 bases, leaving 17 bases between the germline ends. Germline CDR1 reads SGHRS; CDR2 reads YFSETQ. This CDR3 contains 16 residues. This CDR3 reads CASSLAEGALHETQYF. The CDR3 DNA reads as TGCGCCAGCAGCTTGGCGGAGGGGGCGTTGCATGAGACCCAGTACTTC.

V is TRBV7-9 and J is TRBJ2-5; 8 bases fit TRBD2. The germline V gene has CDR1 SEHNR and CDR2 FQNEAQ (reference sequence). The trim removed 1 base at V and 0 bases at J, leaving 7 bases unmatched. The CDR3 has 17 amino acids. Here the CDR3 reads CASSLGGGYYDQETQYF. Here the CDR3 DNA reads TGTGCCAGCAGCTTAGGCGGGGGGTACTACGACCAAGAGACCCAGTACTTC.

This clonotype has just a few counts. The chain joins TRBV12-3 or TRBV12-4 to TRBJ2-5; 7 nucleotides line up with TRBD1. There are 17 residues in the CDR3. Trimming removed 5 bases from V and 5 bases from J; junction bases left unmatched: 17. CDR3 coding DNA: TGTGCCAGCAGTCTCCTCTGGACAGGCTCGAGTCCGGAGACCCAGTACTTC. Amino acid sequence: CASSLLWTGSSPETQYF.

The chain combines TRBV7-3 with TRBJ2-3; D not certain. The V end was cut by 5 bases, the J end by 0 bases, with 12 bases between. Per germline, CDR1 SGHTA and CDR2 FQGTGA. The CDR3 has 15 amino acids. This CDR3 is CASSPGLSSTDTQYF. The CDR3, as DNA: TGTGCCAGCAGCCCCGGGCTATCTAGCACAGATACGCAGTATTTT.

This clonotype was observed a handful of times. DNA of the CDR3: TGTGCCAGTAGTGCCCGACAGAAGGACGAGCAGTACTTC. It encodes CASSARQKDEQYF. The chain is built from TRBV19 and TRBJ2-7, with D tentatively TRBD1 (5 bases). This CDR3 comprises 13 residues. Germline loops: CDR1 LNHDA, CDR2 SQIVND (reference sequence). V lost 5 bases and J 5 bases, leaving 13 bases between the germline ends.

The gene calls are TRBV5-1 and TRBJ1-3; tentatively, D is TRBD1 (5 bases). V dropped 4 bases and J dropped 0 bases, with 8 bases sitting between them. Germline V gene lookup returns CDR1 SGHRS and CDR2 YFSETQ. The CDR3 length is 14 residues. CDR3 sequence: CASSKTVSGNTIYF. The CDR3 nucleotides are TGCGCCAGCAGCAAGACAGTCTCTGGAAACACCATATATTTT.

V and J are TRBV7-9 and TRBJ1-2; 7 bases align to TRBD1. The length of the CDR3 is 16 residues. Losses at the gene ends were 7 bases for V and 2 bases for J; bases not matched to a gene: 13. Germline V gene data show CDR1 as SEHNR and CDR2 as FQNEAQ (reference sequence). Written as DNA, the CDR3 is TGTGCCAGCACCGAGACAGGGATGGGCGTGAACTATGGCTACACCTTC. It encodes CASTETGMGVNYGYTF. Full variable domain (rest looked up from reference TRBV7-9 and TRBJ1-2): DTGVSQNPRHKITKRGQNVTFRCDPISEHNRLYWYRQTLGQGPEFLTYFQNEAQLEKSRLLSDRFSAERPKGSFSTLEIQRTEQGDSAMYLCASTETGMGVNYGYTFGSGTRLTVV.

This clonotype was counted only a few times. The chain has TRBV7-8 and TRBJ1-1; maybe TRBD1 (6 bases). Trimming pared 6 bases from V and 0 bases from J, leaving 14 bases between. The CDR3 is made up of 15 amino acids. The germline gives CDR1 SGHVS, CDR2 FQNEAQ. The CDR3 is CASRRATGVNTEAFF. The CDR3 region has the DNA TGTGCCAGCAGAAGAGCGACAGGAGTGAACACTGAAGCTTTCTTT.

The chain links TRBV6-1 to TRBJ2-6; unclear D gene. This CDR3 is 14 amino acids long. Trimming took off 7 bases at V and 0 bases at J, with 7 bases between the two ends. Germline CDR1 is MNHNS and CDR2 is SASEGT. The DNA of the CDR3 is TGTGCCAGCATCAGTGTCTCTGGGGCCAACGTCCTGACTTTC. Protein: CASISVSGANVLTF.

V and J are TRBV7-2 and TRBJ1-6; 8 bases align to TRBD1. The V gene's germline CDR1 is SGHTA and CDR2 FQGNSA. The CDR3 has 16 amino acids. V gave up 4 bases and J gave up 9 bases; unmatched junction bases: 11. CDR3 region: CASSYSGTGNASPLHF. The CDR3 DNA reads as TGTGCCAGCAGCTACTCCGGGACAGGCAATGCTTCACCCCTCCACTTT.

This sequence joins TRBV5-6 and TRBJ1-1; a possible D gene is TRBD1 (6 bases). Germline V gene lookup returns CDR1 SGHDT and CDR2 YYEEEE. The CDR3 spans 16 residues. The V end lost 1 base, the J end lost 3 bases, and 16 bases lay between the germline ends. The DNA of the CDR3 is TGTGCCAGCAGCTTGTCAGGGAGGGGGTTGTACACTGAAGCTTTCTTT. It encodes CASSLSGRGLYTEAFF. Full variable domain (rest looked up from reference TRBV5-6 and TRBJ1-1): DAGVTQSPTHLIKTRGQQVTLRCSPKSGHDTVSWYQQALGQGPQFIFQYYEEEERQRGNFPDRFSGHQFPNYSSELNVNALLLGDSALYLCASSLSGRGLYTEAFFGQGTRLTVV.

This clonotype occurred a few times. The V gene is TRBV4-1, the J gene TRBJ2-7; 9 bases map to TRBD2. The CDR3 contains 15 residues. The germline V gene encodes CDR1 MGHRA and CDR2 YSYEKL. V shed 4 bases, J shed 4 bases, and the junction held 8 bases outside the gene matches. The CDR3 coding sequence is TGCGCCAGCAGCCGCCTAGCGGGGCCCCGATACGAGCAGTACTTC. The encoded protein is CASSRLAGPRYEQYF.

Concerning this clonotype itself: This is likely a read error, given that the CDR3 carries no conserved phenylalanine or tryptophan at its end. No DNA is shown, since the ends of the CDR3 on it are uncertain; the CDR3 is the one TCRdb lists. The chain has TRBV6-6 and TRBJ2-1; TRBD2 reflects the table's D call only, with no check against the DNA. The CDR3 comprises 14 residues, both ends counted. CDR1 is MNHNY and CDR2 is SVGAGI in the germline V gene (reference sequence). Here the CDR3 reads CASSYSPGTGLPRL.

The chain carries TRBV24-1 and TRBJ2-1; 9 positions agree with TRBD2. Germline V gives CDR1 KGHDR, CDR2 SFDVKD. The V and J ends lost 4 bases and 0 bases, in that order; junction bases with no gene match: 6. The CDR3 length is 17 residues. The CDR3 DNA is TGTGCCACCAGTGACTCACTAGCGGGTAGCTCCTACAATGAGCAGTTCTTC. Translated: CATSDSLAGSSYNEQFF.

V and J are TRBV6-5 and TRBJ2-2, with 8 bases matching TRBD2. J gave up 3 bases and V 8 bases, and 11 bases lay outside the gene matches. Germline values: CDR1 MNHEY, CDR2 SVGAGI. This CDR3 comprises 16 residues. The chain's CDR3 is CASLSVSGRDTGELFF. CDR3 nucleotide sequence: TGTGCCAGCCTATCTGTCAGCGGGAGAGACACCGGGGAGCTGTTTTTT.

V is TRBV2 and J is TRBJ1-4, with D perhaps matching TRBD1 (6 bases). V lost 5 bases and J 5 bases, leaving 24 bases between the germline ends. In germline, CDR1 is SNHLY, CDR2 FYNNEI. The CDR3 spans 18 residues. The CDR3 sequence is CASSPPNRRGHLNEKLFF. The DNA for the CDR3 is TGTGCCAGCAGTCCCCCGAACAGGAGGGGACACCTAAATGAAAAACTGTTTTTT.

The chain uses TRBV12-3 or TRBV12-4 and TRBJ2-3, with D maybe TRBD1 (5 bases). The CDR3 length is 17 residues. V lost 5 bases, J lost 3 bases, and 21 bases lay in between. The CDR3 coding sequence is TGTGCCAGCAGTGGCCCGGCAGGGTGGGGTAGGACAGATACGCAGTATTTT. It encodes CASSGPAGWGRTDTQYF.

This clonotype was found a few times. The rearrangement uses TRBV2 and TRBJ2-7; D is possibly TRBD2 (6 bases). Germline V lookup: CDR1 SNHLY, CDR2 FYNNEI. The CDR3 extends over 15 amino acids. Trimming removed 4 bases at V and 3 bases at J, with 16 bases between. For the CDR3, the DNA is TGTGCCAGCAGTGGGGAGGCCGGGATTGGCTACGAGCAGTACTTC. Its translation: CASSGEAGIGYEQYF.

The gene calls are TRBV12-3 or TRBV12-4 and TRBJ1-1, with D tentatively TRBD1 (5 bases). Deletions cut 7 bases from V and 4 bases from J, with 16 bases between. CDR3 length: 14 residues. The CDR3: CASTERVGGTEAFF. CDR3 nucleotide sequence: TGTGCCAGCACCGAAAGGGTCGGGGGCACTGAAGCTTTCTTT.

The gene calls are TRBV28 and TRBJ1-5; D remains unclear. Germline loops: CDR1 MDHEN, CDR2 SYDVKM. The CDR3 length is 14 residues. V gave up 5 bases and J gave up 0 bases, with 8 bases separating them. The CDR3 DNA is TGTGCCAGCAGTCCACTATATAGCAATCAGCCCCAGCATTTT. It is translated as CASSPLYSNQPQHF.

The chain uses TRBV4-2 and TRBJ2-1; TRBD2 matches 8 bases. V shed 1 base and J 0 bases; nucleotides not matched to a gene: 8. The germline CDR1 and CDR2 sequences are LGHNA and YNFKEQ. The CDR3 sequence is 18 residues long. CDR3 sequence reads: CASSQVGAGGSSYNEQFF. DNA of the CDR3: TGTGCCAGCAGCCAAGTTGGGGCGGGGGGAAGCTCCTACAATGAGCAGTTCTTC.

The CDR3 DNA reads as TGTGCCACCAGTGACCACCTATGGACTAGCGGGTACACCGGGGAGCTGTTTTTT. Protein product: CATSDHLWTSGYTGELFF. The rearrangement links TRBV24-1 to TRBJ2-2; 11 positions agree with TRBD2. The CDR3 is made up of 18 amino acids. Germline V gene lookup returns CDR1 KGHDR and CDR2 SFDVKD. Unmatched junction bases numbered 9, after V lost 4 bases and J lost 3 bases.

The chain's CDR3 is CASSLVSGGEFF. The DNA of the CDR3 is TGTGCCAGCAGCTTGGTTAGCGGGGGGGAGTTCTTC. The chain carries TRBV5-6 and TRBJ2-1, with TRBD2 matching 11 bases. The CDR3 loop spans 12 amino acids. V lost 0 bases and J lost 14; bases outside the gene matches: 1. CDR1 is SGHDT and CDR2 is YYEEEE in the germline V gene.

This clonotype was counted a few times. CDR3 nucleotide sequence: TGCAGCCCCCCGGGGGGCACTGAAGCTTTCTTT. This gives the protein CSPPGGTEAFF. The chain has TRBV20-1 and TRBJ1-1; a possible D gene is TRBD1 (5 bases). Germline V gene lookup returns CDR1 DFQATT and CDR2 SNEGSKA (reference sequence). The CDR3 is 11 residues long.

This chain links TRBV20-1 with TRBJ1-1; the D is unclear. The CDR3 is 15 amino acids. Germline V gene lookup returns CDR1 DFQATT and CDR2 SNEGSKA (reference sequence). Trimming shortened V by 0 bases and J by 1 base, and 12 bases separated the two germline ends. The CDR3 bases are TGCAGTGCTAGAGATCTGAGGGCAACGAACACTGAAGCTTTCTTT. It is translated as CSARDLRATNTEAFF.

This chain connects TRBV6-5 to TRBJ2-7; D possibly uses TRBD1 or TRBD2 (5 bases each). The CDR3 runs to 13 residues. V gave up 0 bases and J gave up 5 bases, with 8 bases separating them. Germline V gene sequence: CDR1 MNHEY, CDR2 SVGAGI. As DNA, the CDR3 is TGTGCCAGCAGTTACTCTGAGGGGAACGAGCAGTACTTC. It specifies CASSYSEGNEQYF.

The V gene is TRBV5-1, the J gene TRBJ2-3, with D perhaps matching TRBD2 (7 bases). Between the trimmed V and J ends, which lost 3 bases and 3 bases, there was a span of 11 bases. The CDR3 is made up of 14 amino acids. CDR1 SGHRS and CDR2 YFSETQ come from the germline V gene. The CDR3 region is CASSSGGWTDTQYF. Written as DNA, the CDR3 is TGCGCCAGCAGCTCGGGGGGCTGGACAGATACGCAGTATTTT.

The chain has TRBV29-1 and TRBJ1-2, with TRBD1 identical over 9 bases. Germline CDR1 SQVTM, CDR2 ANQGSEA. J lost 0 bases, V lost 5 bases, and 10 bases had no gene match. CDR3 length: 16 residues. The CDR3 loop is CSVRDRESVTNYGYTF. DNA for the CDR3: TGCAGCGTTCGGGACAGGGAATCAGTGACTAACTATGGCTACACCTTC.

The genes are TRBV6-2 or TRBV6-3 and TRBJ1-1, with D perhaps matching TRBD1 (5 bases). The CDR3 has 16 amino acids. CDR1 is MNHEY and CDR2 is SVGEGT in the germline V gene. Deletions cut 2 bases from V and 1 base from J, with 14 bases between. The CDR3 protein is CASSYPRDFSNTEAFF. For the CDR3, the DNA is TGTGCCAGCAGTTACCCACGGGACTTTTCGAACACTGAAGCTTTCTTT.